This TCR beta chain was documented in a study of cytomegalovirus exposure and HLA in healthy donors. Germline-derived CDR1 and CDR2 are MNHEY and SMNVEV (reference sequence). V lost 1 base and J lost 1, with 8 bases in between. The CDR3 contains 16 residues. Broader study findings: Reports credit the classifier with highly specific, highly sensitive diagnosis of cytomegalovirus status. In all likelihood, a cluster of highly shared sequence variants was a sequencing artifact. The authors enumerated some 170 TCR beta chains as linked to cytomegalovirus.

With 60 Vbeta and 13 Jbeta primers, the PCR was carried out. Data came from immunoSEQ multiplex PCR; TCRdb stores just in-frame clones and leaves some out. This table holds more than 75,000 clones, roughly 72% found once. In regard to this clone: The antigen is undetermined.

Input material: PBMCs. J is TRBJ2-6 and V is TRBV27; no definite D call. The TCR was taken from a man aged 35-49 years in good health and CMV-seropositive. The CDR3: CASSLWPLSGANVLTF. The CDR3 DNA sequence: TGTGCCAGCAGTTTATGGCCCCTTTCTGGGGCCAACGTCCTGACTTTC.